The clone carrying this T cell receptor (beta chain) was observed a few times. Its specificity is unknown. Each CDR3 protein gets one entry after TCRdb re-called the RT-PCR reads with MiXCR. The top ten hold approximately 7.6% of the sample, which has 590,000 or so distinct CDR3 sequences, around 15% seen once. These data are taken from a study of response to subunit inactivated influenza vaccine. Whole-study findings and limits: Authors suggested each seasonal influenza vaccination recruits few new T cells.

The sequencing here drew on PBMCs from blood, taken roughly 2 weeks before vaccination. The sequence was collected from a man aged 50 to 59 who received an inactivated influenza vaccine.

The CDR3 DNA is TGCAGTGCTAGAGGAGGAAGTGGAGGGGGTGCCAAAAACATTCAGTACTTC. Its protein is CSARGGSGGGAKNIQYF. The chain couples TRBV20-1 to TRBJ2-4; tentatively, D is TRBD1 or TRBD2 (6 bases each). The CDR3 spans 17 residues. The germline CDR1 and CDR2 sequences are DFQATT and SNEGSKA (reference sequence). Between the trimmed V and J ends, which lost 1 base and 1 base, there was a span of 17 bases.